Listed below are T cell receptor beta chains from one sample, sequenced in a study of CD8 T cells in ankylosing spondylitis. TCRdb processed the 5' RACE reads anew with MiXCR; each CDR3 protein has one entry. The sample holds 300,000 to 400,000 distinct CDR3 sequences, 20% seen once. The sample was blood, either unsorted or a sorted T cell fraction (not recorded which). These receptors were obtained from a male donor with ankylosing spondylitis or in good health (not recorded which). Both conserved end residues are part of each CDR3. A D gene is named only where the DNA matches it firmly. Clone size appears in some rows only: once, few, many, or a class for an expanded clone.

TRBD1	TRBV4-1	-	TRBJ2-3	CASSQDSADRVSTDTQYF	TGCGCCAGCAGCCAAGACAGTGCCGACAGGGTTAGCACAGATACGCAGTATTTT
-	TRBV29-1	few	TRBJ2-7	CSVESPDENYEQYF	TGCAGCGTTGAGTCACCGGACGAAAACTACGAGCAGTACTTC
-	TRBV4-1	few	TRBJ2-7	CASSQDPGPSYEQYF	TGCGCCAGCAGCCAAGATCCAGGTCCGAGCTACGAGCAGTACTTC
-	TRBV12-3/TRBV12-4	-	TRBJ2-3	CASSSTNLPSPNTDTQYF	TGTGCCAGCAGTTCCACAAACCTCCCTAGCCCCAACACAGATACGCAGTATTTT
TRBD2	TRBV3-1	-	TRBJ2-5	CATSPLDSGASEGETQYF	TGTGCCACCAGCCCTCTGGATAGCGGGGCCTCTGAGGGGGAGACCCAGTACTTC
-	TRBV4-1	few	TRBJ2-3	CASSLGWTGLSTDTQYF	TGCGCCAGCAGCCTCGGTTGGACCGGCCTCAGCACGGATACGCAGTATTTT
TRBD2	TRBV15	few	TRBJ2-7	CATSRDLGGLSEQYF	TGTGCCACCAGCAGAGATTTGGGAGGGTTGTCCGAGCAGTACTTC
TRBD1	TRBV10-2	few	TRBJ2-7	CASRGTGDHEQYF	TGCGCCAGCCGCGGGACAGGGGACCACGAGCAGTACTTC
-	TRBV10-1	-	TRBJ2-3	CASSEGAGASGDTQYF	TGCGCCAGCAGTGAGGGGGCGGGGGCGTCTGGGGATACGCAGTATTTT
-	TRBV7-9	-	TRBJ2-7	CASSPTLGTPEQYF	TGTGCCAGCAGCCCGACATTGGGGACCCCCGAGCAGTACTTC
-	TRBV5-1	-	TRBJ1-1	CASSLATGMGAFF	TGCGCCAGCAGCTTGGCTACAGGGATGGGAGCTTTCTTT
-	TRBV4-1	few	TRBJ2-5	CASSQGSVETQYF	TGCGCCAGCAGCCAAGGTAGTGTGGAGACCCAGTACTTC
-	TRBV12-3/TRBV12-4	-	TRBJ2-3	CASSLWGPDTDTQYF	TGTGCCAGCAGTTTGTGGGGACCGGACACAGATACGCAGTATTTT
-	TRBV5-6	few	TRBJ2-5	CASSLDTAIQETQYF	TGTGCCAGCAGCTTGGATACAGCCATCCAAGAGACCCAGTACTTC
TRBD1	TRBV27	-	TRBJ2-7	CASSPPLPGGSYEQYF	TGTGCCAGCAGTCCCCCACTCCCAGGGGGCTCCTACGAGCAGTACTTC
TRBD1	TRBV29-1	few	TRBJ2-7	CSVVPQGVTLYEQYF	TGCAGCGTTGTTCCCCAGGGGGTTACCCTCTACGAGCAGTACTTC
-	TRBV27	-	TRBJ1-2	CASSPQSRNYGYTF	TGTGCCAGCAGTCCGCAATCACGGAACTATGGCTACACCTTC
-	TRBV12-3/TRBV12-4	few	TRBJ2-6	CASSSPDDSGANVLTF	TGTGCCAGCAGTTCCCCAGACGACTCTGGGGCCAACGTCCTGACTTTC
TRBD1	TRBV6-1	-	TRBJ2-4	CASSGVQGAQNIQYF	TGTGCCAGCAGTGGGGTACAGGGGGCTCAAAACATTCAGTACTTC
TRBD1	TRBV2	-	TRBJ2-1	CASRGTADTPLNEQFF	TGTGCCAGCAGAGGGACAGCCGACACTCCACTAAATGAGCAGTTCTTC
-	TRBV29-1	few	TRBJ1-1	CSVATGQNTEAFF	TGCAGCGTTGCTACAGGACAGAACACTGAAGCTTTCTTT
-	TRBV10-1	few	TRBJ1-1	CASREGGGTEAFF	TGCGCCAGCAGAGAGGGTGGAGGGACTGAAGCTTTCTTT